This entry features one T cell receptor beta chain sequence. Using immunoSEQ multiplex PCR, the repertoire was profiled, and TCRdb retains in-frame clones only, with some absent. The data show fewer than 200,000 clones, around 81% seen once. The source of the sample is a study of blood T cell repertoires in COVID-19. J gave up 2 bases and V 7 bases, and 8 bases lay outside the gene matches. This CDR3 has 16 amino acids. The V gene's germline CDR1 is MDHEN and CDR2 SYDVKM. The sequenced sample was peripheral blood. The receptor was isolated from a woman aged 80 or older with COVID-19, enrolled during active disease. V and J are TRBV28 and TRBJ1-5; 10 nucleotides line up with TRBD1. DNA of the CDR3: TGTGCCAGCACAATCCGGGACAGGGGTCGCAATCAGCCCCAGCATTTT. It translates to CASTIRDRGRNQPQHF.